Below, 27 T cell receptor beta chains from the same sample are listed, as sequenced in a study of neurological immune-mediated disorders. Stated time point: technical triplicate 1. TCRdb used MiXCR to reprocess the 5' RACE reads, holding one entry per CDR3 protein. Here the sample spans tens of thousands of distinct CDR3 sequences, roughly an eighth being singletons. What was sequenced was CD4+ T cells from blood. The receptors were gathered from a female donor with HTLV-1-associated myelopathy (HAM/TSP).

At least ten counts were recorded for this clonotype. The J gene is TRBJ2-3, the V gene TRBV12-3 or TRBV12-4, with unresolved D. This CDR3 spans 13 amino acids. V lost 4 bases, J lost 3 bases, and 8 bases lay in between. The CDR3 here is CASSSDPTDTQYF. CDR3 DNA: TGTGCCAGCAGTTCCGACCCAACAGATACGCAGTATTTT.

A note on this clonotype: Germline is not matched at one junction end, which may reflect a read error. CDR3 region: CVSSPGGRETQYF. The CDR3, as DNA: TGCGTCAGCAGCCCCGGCGGTCGAGAGACCCAGTACTTC. V gene TRBV5-1 combines with J gene TRBJ2-5; D gene ambiguous. This CDR3 comprises 13 residues. Germline V CDR1 and CDR2: SGHRS, YFSETQ.

Of note for this clonotype: No DNA is shown, since the ends of the CDR3 on it are uncertain; the CDR3 is the one TCRdb lists. The chain links TRBV20-1 to TRBJ2-7; the table's D call, TRBD1, was not checked against the DNA. Including both end residues, the CDR3 is 21 amino acids long. Germline CDR1 reads DFQATT; CDR2 reads SNEGSKA (reference sequence). The CDR3 reads CSARRIYNEQFFGPGSYEQYF.

This clonotype showed up many times. V gene TRBV3-1 combines with J gene TRBJ2-3, with TRBD2 identical over 13 bases. Looked up from germline, CDR1 is LGHDT and CDR2 is YNNKEL (reference sequence). The CDR3 runs to 18 residues. V was pared by 1 base and J by 4 bases, with 8 bases of the junction left unmatched. The chain's CDR3 is CASSQARLAGGRADTQYF. DNA for the CDR3: TGTGCCAGCAGCCAAGCTAGACTAGCGGGGGGTAGGGCAGATACGCAGTATTTT.

This clonotype was seen repeatedly, ten times or more. V gene TRBV5-6 combines with J gene TRBJ2-6, with D hard to call. Per germline, CDR1 SGHDT and CDR2 YYEEEE. There are 15 residues in the CDR3. The V end was cut by 0 bases, the J end by 0 bases, with 4 bases between. The CDR3 is CASSLGNSGANVLTF. In DNA form, the CDR3 reads TGTGCCAGCAGCTTGGGGAACTCTGGGGCCAACGTCCTGACTTTC.

This clonotype was counted ten times or more. The chain combines TRBV5-1 with TRBJ1-6, with a weak D call TRBD1 (5 bases). Germline V gives CDR1 SGHRS, CDR2 YFSETQ. Trimming removed 5 bases at V and 2 bases at J, with 11 bases between. CDR3 length: 15 residues. The CDR3 spells CASSSEGAYNSPLHF. CDR3 DNA sequence: TGCGCCAGCAGTTCAGAAGGGGCCTATAATTCACCCCTCCACTTT.

At least ten counts were recorded for this clonotype. This chain links TRBV10-3 with TRBJ2-1; the D gene could be TRBD1 or TRBD2 (7 bases each). CDR1 is ENHRY, CDR2 SYGVKD, per germline. V was pared by 5 bases and J by 5 bases, with 16 bases between. CDR3 length equals 15 residues. The CDR3 bases are TGTGCCATCAGTTCCGACAGGGAGGGCGACAATGAGCAGTTCTTC. Protein sequence: CAISSDREGDNEQFF.

This clonotype was observed many times. The chain uses TRBV10-3 and TRBJ2-2; D might be TRBD1 (5 bases). The CDR3 consists of 14 residues. Looked up from germline, CDR1 is ENHRY and CDR2 is SYGVKD. Trimming shortened V by 4 bases and J by 4 bases, and 10 bases separated the two germline ends. CDR3 region: CAISGGDGTGELFF. CDR3 nucleotides: TGTGCCATCAGTGGGGGCGATGGCACCGGGGAGCTGTTTTTT.

There are many counts of this clonotype. V usage is TRBV20-1 and J usage is TRBJ1-6; tentatively, D is TRBD1 (6 bases). Germline V gives CDR1 DFQATT, CDR2 SNEGSKA (reference sequence). The CDR3 sequence is 13 residues long. The ends were cut back, 4 bases at V and 8 bases at J, with 12 bases in the middle. The CDR3 protein is CSAKGGIDSPLHF. The CDR3 bases are TGCAGTGCTAAGGGGGGGATTGATTCACCCCTCCACTTT.

There are many counts of this clonotype. The CDR3 loop is CASGPGMWNTEAFF. The CDR3 bases are TGTGCCAGCGGCCCCGGAATGTGGAACACTGAAGCTTTCTTT. The gene calls are TRBV9 and TRBJ1-1, with D hard to call. Germline V gene lookup returns CDR1 SGDLS and CDR2 YYNGEE. With 7 bases removed from V and 1 base from J, the gap between germline ends came to 14 bases. The CDR3 is 14 amino acids.

This clonotype has a count of ten or more. The chain joins TRBV29-1 to TRBJ2-5, with 11 bases fitting TRBD2. The V gene's germline CDR1 is SQVTM and CDR2 ANQGSEA. There are 14 residues in the CDR3. The V gene end was trimmed by 4 bases and the J gene end by 4 bases; junction bases not matched to a gene: 5. The CDR3 loop is CSVVGSGGGETQYF. The CDR3 nucleotides read TGCAGCGTTGTGGGTAGCGGGGGGGGAGAGACCCAGTACTTC. The complete variable domain, with remaining parts taken from reference TRBV29-1 and TRBJ2-5, reads SAVISQKPSRDICQRGTSLTIQCQVDSQVTMMFWYRQQPGQSLTLIATANQGSEATYESGFVIDKFPISRPNLTFSTLTVSNMSPEDSSIYLCSVVGSGGGETQYFGPGTRLLVL.

This clonotype has a count of ten or more. The V call is TRBV5-6, the J call TRBJ2-7, with a possible D match to TRBD2 (6 bases). The V and J ends lost 4 bases and 4 bases respectively, with 18 bases between them. The length of the CDR3 is 15 residues. Germline values: CDR1 SGHDT, CDR2 YYEEEE. The CDR3 sequence is CASSAGPGRAYEQYF. The CDR3 nucleotides are TGTGCCAGCAGCGCGGGGCCAGGGCGAGCGTACGAGCAGTACTTC.

With respect to this clonotype: At one end the junction does not follow the germline gene, possibly because of a read error. The chain is built from TRBV10-3 and TRBJ2-5; D is perhaps TRBD1 (5 bases). Germline loops: CDR1 ENHRY, CDR2 SYGVKD. This CDR3 region has 15 residues. The CDR3 DNA reads as TGTGCCACCAAGGAGTCGGGTCAGGGTCAAGGGACCCAGTACTTC. Amino acids: CATKESGQGQGTQYF.

This clonotype showed up many times. The V call is TRBV15, the J call TRBJ2-1, with a weak D call TRBD1 (5 bases). Germline-derived CDR1 and CDR2 are LNHNV and YYDKDF (reference sequence). The CDR3 covers 14 residues. Deletions cut 1 base from V and 5 bases from J, with 9 bases between. DNA for the CDR3: TGTGCCACCAGCAGAGCAGGGCTCCACAATGAGCAGTTCTTC. This codes for CATSRAGLHNEQFF.

This clonotype turned up a few times. V gene TRBV5-1 combines with J gene TRBJ2-1; 7 bases match TRBD2. This CDR3 has 17 residues. The junction had 14 bases not matched to a gene; V was cut back by 5 bases and J by 3 bases. Germline V gene sequence: CDR1 SGHRS, CDR2 YFSETQ. CDR3 sequence reads: CASSPLDARELYNEQFF. CDR3 coding DNA: TGCGCCAGCAGTCCCCTTGACGCGCGGGAGCTCTACAATGAGCAGTTCTTC.

This clonotype was seen many times. The rearrangement links TRBV6-5 to TRBJ2-7; D is perhaps TRBD1 (6 bases). This CDR3 region has 17 residues. CDR1 is MNHEY, CDR2 SVGAGI, per germline. V was pared by 1 base and J by 0 bases, with 16 bases between. CDR3 nucleotides: TGTGCCAGCAGTTACTATGCCACCGGGACAAGCTCCTACGAGCAGTACTTC. It is translated as CASSYYATGTSSYEQYF.

Ten or more counts support this clonotype. Compared with germline, one end of the junction differs, possibly owing to a read error. The chain combines TRBV7-7 with TRBJ2-7; 7 bases map to TRBD2. The germline V gene has CDR1 SSHAT and CDR2 FNYEAQ (reference sequence). There are 13 residues in the CDR3. This chain's CDR3 is CASSPGLFYEQYF. The CDR3 DNA sequence: TGTGCTAGCAGCCCGGGACTATTCTACGAGCAGTACTTC.

This clonotype occurred many times. This chain uses TRBV20-1 with TRBJ2-7; D uncertain. This CDR3 has 12 residues. The germline gives CDR1 DFQATT, CDR2 SNEGSKA (reference sequence). Between the trimmed V and J ends, which lost 4 bases and 2 bases, there was a span of 9 bases. CDR3: CSATGSTYEQYF. The DNA of the CDR3 is TGCAGTGCTACAGGATCCACCTACGAGCAGTACTTC.

This clonotype was seen many times. The chain couples TRBV27 to TRBJ2-1; 8 nucleotides align to TRBD2. The CDR3 is 15 amino acids. Germline values: CDR1 MNHEY, CDR2 SMNVEV (reference sequence). Unmatched junction bases numbered 4, after V lost 6 bases and J lost 0 bases. The CDR3 bases are TGTGCCAGCAGGCGGGAGGCGCTCTCCTACAATGAGCAGTTCTTC. Encoded protein: CASRREALSYNEQFF.

This clonotype qualifies as medium-sized. The chain couples TRBV5-1 to TRBJ1-1; perhaps TRBD1 as D (5 bases). V lost 0 bases and J 2 bases, leaving 11 bases between the germline ends. This CDR3 spans 15 amino acids. Germline CDR1 reads SGHRS; CDR2 reads YFSETQ. CDR3 bases: TGCGCCAGCAGCTTGGGACGACAGATTAACACTGAAGCTTTCTTT. Translated: CASSLGRQINTEAFF.

This clonotype came up many times. The chain recombines TRBV20-1 with TRBJ2-3; 7 nucleotides align to TRBD2. The CDR3 is 14 amino acids. J lost 5 bases, V lost 3 bases, and 8 bases had no gene match. Germline V CDR1 and CDR2: DFQATT, SNEGSKA (reference sequence). DNA of the CDR3: TGCAGTGCTAGTCGTGGGAGGGCCGGAGATACGCAGTATTTT. Residues: CSASRGRAGDTQYF.

This clonotype was seen just once. The chain combines TRBV3-1 with TRBJ2-7; 8 bases agree with TRBD1. Germline CDR1 is LGHDT and CDR2 is YNNKEL (reference sequence). This CDR3 is built from 16 residues. The junction had 8 bases not matched to a gene; V was cut back by 2 bases and J by 2 bases. As DNA, the CDR3 is TGTGCCAGCAGCCAAATGGGACAGGACACCACCTACGAGCAGTACTTC. This encodes CASSQMGQDTTYEQYF.

This clonotype was observed at least ten times. The chain employs TRBV5-5 and TRBJ2-2; 9 nucleotides match TRBD1. CDR3 size: 15 residues. The germline CDR1 and CDR2 sequences are SGHKS and YYEKEE (reference sequence). Unmatched junction bases numbered 6, after V lost 4 bases and J lost 5 bases. Here the CDR3 reads CASSMDRGGTGELFF. DNA of the CDR3: TGTGCCAGCAGCATGGACAGGGGAGGAACCGGGGAGCTGTTTTTT. Full variable domain (missing parts from reference TRBV5-5 and TRBJ2-2): DAGVTQSPTHLIKTRGQQVTLRCSPISGHKSVSWYQQVLGQGPQFIFQYYEKEERGRGNFPDRFSARQFPNYSSELNVNALLLGDSALYLCASSMDRGGTGELFFGEGSRLTVL.

This clonotype was recorded at least ten times. The chain employs TRBV6-2 or TRBV6-3 and TRBJ1-6; tentatively, D is TRBD1 (5 bases). The CDR3 covers 14 residues. Looked up from germline, CDR1 is MNHEY and CDR2 is SVGEGT. V lost 4 bases, J lost 7 bases, and 11 bases lay in between. The CDR3 spells CASSFRVQNSPLHF. Here the CDR3 DNA reads TGTGCCAGCAGTTTCAGGGTACAGAATTCACCCCTCCACTTT.

This clonotype appeared many times. The gene calls are TRBV2 and TRBJ2-7; 14 bases agree with TRBD2. The germline V gene has CDR1 SNHLY and CDR2 FYNNEI. The CDR3 covers 16 residues. V shed 8 bases, J shed 0 bases, and the junction held 6 bases outside the gene matches. CDR3 nucleotides: TGTGCCAGCCAGGGACTAGCGGGAGCCTCCTCCTACGAGCAGTACTTC. Amino acid sequence: CASQGLAGASSYEQYF.

In this sample, this clonotype is large (0.1 to 1%). DNA for the CDR3: TGCGCCAGCAGCTTAGGAGGAGGGATGAGCACAGATACGCAGTATTTT. Protein sequence: CASSLGGGMSTDTQYF. This chain links TRBV5-1 with TRBJ2-3; tentatively, D is TRBD2 (6 bases). The germline gives CDR1 SGHRS, CDR2 YFSETQ. This CDR3 contains 16 residues. The V gene lost 2 bases and the J gene lost 0 bases, with 13 bases spanning the gap.

This clonotype appeared many times. The genes are TRBV4-1 and TRBJ2-2; D call uncertain. The CDR3 is made up of 15 amino acids. The germline V gene has CDR1 MGHRA and CDR2 YSYEKL. V was trimmed by 3 bases and J by 2 bases, leaving 10 bases between them. CDR3 nucleotide sequence: TGCGCCAGCAGCCACTTCAAAGGAAACACCGGGGAGCTGTTTTTT. It is translated as CASSHFKGNTGELFF.